These 27 T cell receptor beta chains were all obtained from the same sample, sequenced in a study of T cell responses to AZD1222 COVID-19 vaccine. TCRdb keeps only in-frame clones here, not all; method: immunoSEQ multiplex PCR. The sample shows 120,000 to 150,000 clones, about nine tenths of them seen only once. The sample here was peripheral blood, taken 28 days after the second AZD1222 dose. The receptors stem from an adult who received the AZD1222 COVID-19 vaccine.

The rearrangement joins TRBV6-5 to TRBJ2-3; TRBD1 matches at 9 bases. Germline-derived CDR1 and CDR2 are MNHEY and SVGAGI. Trimming removed 6 bases from V and 6 bases from J; junction bases left unmatched: 7. This CDR3 has 14 amino acids. CDR3 in DNA: TGTGCCAGCAGATTACAGGGGGCAATCGATACGCAGTATTTT. Encoded protein: CASRLQGAIDTQYF.

The chain links TRBV18 to TRBJ1-1; no firm D call. CDR3 length: 17 residues. Trimming shortened V by 4 bases and J by 0 bases, and 18 bases separated the two germline ends. Germline V gene data show CDR1 as KGHSH and CDR2 as LQKENI. The CDR3 DNA follows: TGTGCCAGCTCACTTACCTCCTCTCAAGGGATGAACACTGAAGCTTTCTTT. The encoded protein is CASSLTSSQGMNTEAFF.

The chain carries TRBV19 and TRBJ1-1, with D maybe TRBD1 (5 bases). From germline, CDR1 is LNHDA and CDR2 SQIVND (reference sequence). The CDR3 runs 14 residues. The V end was cut by 7 bases, the J end by 4 bases, with 16 bases between. Written as DNA, the CDR3 is TGTGCCAGTATCCCCGGGACGTTTGTCACTGAAGCTTTCTTT. Translation: CASIPGTFVTEAFF.

The chain is built from TRBV2 and TRBJ2-7; 7 bases fit TRBD1. The V gene end was trimmed by 8 bases and the J gene end by 1 base; junction bases not matched to a gene: 5. The CDR3 is 13 residues long. The germline gives CDR1 SNHLY, CDR2 FYNNEI. The CDR3 protein is CASATGPSYEQYF. CDR3 nucleotides: TGTGCCAGCGCGACAGGGCCTTCCTACGAGCAGTACTTC. The whole variable domain, filled in from reference TRBV2 and TRBJ2-7, reads EPEVTQTPSHQVTQMGQEVILRCVPISNHLYFYWYRQILGQKVEFLVSFYNNEISEKSEIFDDQFSVERPDGSNFTLKIRSTKLEDSAMYFCASATGPSYEQYFGPGTRLTVT.

The rearrangement uses TRBV5-4 and TRBJ2-2; no definite D call. V lost 2 bases and J lost 9, with 11 bases in between. Germline V lookup: CDR1 SGHNT, CDR2 YYREEE (reference sequence). There are 13 residues in the CDR3. In nucleotides, the CDR3 is TGTGCCAGCAGCTTTCCGGACGGCAGGGAGCTGTTTTTT. It codes for CASSFPDGRELFF.

The rearrangement links TRBV6-2 or TRBV6-3 to TRBJ2-7; TRBD2 matches at 7 bases. The ends lost 3 bases at V and 2 bases at J; junction bases unmatched: 7. This CDR3 region has 15 residues. Germline CDR1 MNHEY, CDR2 SVGEGT. In nucleotides, the CDR3 is TGTGCCAGCAGTTATTCGGCGGGAGATCCCTACGAGCAGTACTTC. Encoded protein: CASSYSAGDPYEQYF.

As regards this clone: Other nucleotide sequences in the sample specify the same CDR3. This CDR3 reads CASSVGTSGSRQETQYF. Here the CDR3 DNA reads TGTGCCAGCAGCGTAGGGACTAGCGGGAGCAGACAAGAGACCCAGTACTTC. The chain uses TRBV9 and TRBJ2-5; the match to TRBD2 covers 13 bases. V shed 0 bases, J shed 2 bases, and the junction held 4 bases outside the gene matches. CDR1 and CDR2 (germline): SGDLS, YYNGEE. The CDR3 covers 17 residues.

The CDR3 DNA is TGTGCCAGCACCCCGGGGAGGGGAGCTTTCTTT. Protein: CASTPGRGAFF. The chain has TRBV28 and TRBJ1-1, with D possibly being TRBD1 (5 bases). The CDR3 consists of 11 residues. Germline V gene data show CDR1 as MDHEN and CDR2 as SYDVKM. V dropped 7 bases and J dropped 10 bases, with 13 bases sitting between them.

The chain joins TRBV28 to TRBJ1-2; no definite D call. The V end was cut by 5 bases, the J end by 5 bases, with 18 bases between. This CDR3 spans 15 amino acids. The germline V gene encodes CDR1 MDHEN and CDR2 SYDVKM. CDR3 sequence (DNA): TGTGCCAGCAGTCTAGTAAGGGCCAGGCGGTATGGCTACACCTTC. Amino acids: CASSLVRARRYGYTF.

This clone was recorded only once. The chain carries TRBV20-1 and TRBJ1-1, with 8 bases aligning to TRBD1. Germline-derived CDR1 and CDR2 are DFQATT and SNEGSKA (reference sequence). The CDR3 is 11 residues long. Unmatched junction bases numbered 5, after V lost 5 bases and J lost 9 bases. The CDR3 reads CSAPRQGQAFF. CDR3 DNA sequence: TGCAGTGCTCCCCGACAGGGGCAAGCTTTCTTT.

V gene TRBV2 combines with J gene TRBJ2-1; 8 nucleotides line up with TRBD1. The length of the CDR3 is 14 residues. Losses at the gene ends were 5 bases for V and 7 bases for J; bases not matched to a gene: 7. Germline V lookup: CDR1 SNHLY, CDR2 FYNNEI. The CDR3 region is CASSPWDRPNEQFF. CDR3 DNA sequence: TGTGCCAGCAGTCCTTGGGACAGGCCGAATGAGCAGTTCTTC.

V gene TRBV5-1 combines with J gene TRBJ1-2; tentatively, D is TRBD1 (6 bases). The CDR3 runs to 12 residues. CDR1 SGHRS and CDR2 YFSETQ come from the germline V gene. Deletions cut 7 bases from V and 9 bases from J, with 16 bases between. CDR3 region: CASRGDTASYTF. As DNA, the CDR3 is TGCGCCAGCCGAGGGGACACGGCAAGCTACACCTTC.

About this clone itself: One end of the junction is discordant with germline, which a read error may explain. The rearrangement links TRBV7-9 to TRBJ1-2; D not certain. The CDR3 is 13 residues long. Germline loops: CDR1 SEHNR, CDR2 FQNEAQ (reference sequence). CDR3 DNA sequence: TGTGCCAGCAGTTTAGATGGGAACTATGGCTACACCTTC. It yields the protein CASSLDGNYGYTF.

The V call is TRBV19, the J call TRBJ2-1; 7 bases align to TRBD2. The germline CDR1 and CDR2 sequences are LNHDA and SQIVND (reference sequence). V dropped 6 bases and J dropped 4; count of bases not matched to a gene: 9. The CDR3 has 15 residues. The DNA for the CDR3 is TGTGCCAGTAGCCTAACTAGCGCCGGTTACAATGAGCAGTTCTTC. Translated, it gives CASSLTSAGYNEQFF.

This chain links TRBV11-2 with TRBJ2-7; the match to TRBD1 covers 7 bases. The germline V gene has CDR1 SGHAT and CDR2 FQNNGV. V lost 0 bases to trimming and J lost 2 bases; unmatched junction nucleotides: 1. CDR3 size: 14 residues. Written as DNA, the CDR3 is TGTGCCAGCAGCTTAGATGGGACAGCCTACGAGCAGTACGTC. This sequence encodes CASSLDGTAYEQYV.

The rearrangement joins TRBV28 to TRBJ1-6, with D tentatively TRBD1 (6 bases). V was shortened by 7 bases and J by 9 bases, with 10 bases between the two germline ends. Germline V gene sequence: CDR1 MDHEN, CDR2 SYDVKM. The CDR3 spans 12 residues. The CDR3, as DNA: TGTGCCAGCATTGCAGGGGTTTCACCCCTCCACTTT. As protein: CASIAGVSPLHF.

This clone occurred once. The rearrangement links TRBV19 to TRBJ1-5; D call uncertain. In germline, CDR1 is LNHDA, CDR2 SQIVND (reference sequence). V lost 5 bases and J 0 bases, leaving 17 bases between the germline ends. The CDR3 length is 17 residues. CDR3 in amino acids: CASSGFRTDYSNQPQHF. CDR3 DNA sequence: TGTGCCAGTAGTGGGTTCCGAACAGACTATAGCAATCAGCCCCAGCATTTT.

The chain carries TRBV5-4 and TRBJ2-1; no clear D gene. V dropped 1 base and J dropped 13 bases, with 15 bases sitting between them. This CDR3 region has 13 residues. Germline lookup yields CDR1 SGHNT and CDR2 YYREEE (reference sequence). CDR3 amino acids: CASSLNVQAPQFF. CDR3 DNA: TGTGCCAGCAGCTTGAATGTCCAAGCGCCTCAGTTCTTC.

V usage is TRBV5-5 and J usage is TRBJ1-5; D gene unclear. The CDR3 extends over 14 amino acids. The V and J ends lost 0 bases and 3 bases respectively, with 7 bases between them. In germline, CDR1 is SGHKS, CDR2 YYEKEE (reference sequence). The CDR3 reads CASSLAAVNQPQHF. The CDR3 nucleotides read TGTGCCAGCAGCTTGGCTGCGGTCAATCAGCCCCAGCATTTT.

The V gene is TRBV7-2, the J gene TRBJ1-1; tentative D call: TRBD1 (5 bases). This CDR3 has 14 residues. The V gene's germline CDR1 is SGHTA and CDR2 FQGNSA. Trimming took 4 bases from V and 1 from J, leaving 10 bases between them. CDR3 amino acids: CASSWDVRNTEAFF. CDR3 in DNA: TGTGCCAGCAGCTGGGACGTGAGGAACACTGAAGCTTTCTTT.

The V and J genes are TRBV28 and TRBJ2-2, with D uncertain. The CDR3 contains 13 residues. Deletions cut 2 bases from V and 3 bases from J, with 4 bases between. Per germline, CDR1 MDHEN and CDR2 SYDVKM. The CDR3 reads CASSLIYTGELFF. CDR3 sequence (DNA): TGTGCCAGCAGTTTAATATACACCGGGGAGCTGTTTTTT.

The V and J genes are TRBV2 and TRBJ2-2; D unresolved. Between the trimmed V and J ends, which lost 3 bases and 4 bases, there was a span of 6 bases. This CDR3 has 13 amino acids. Germline lookup yields CDR1 SNHLY and CDR2 FYNNEI. In DNA form, the CDR3 reads TGTGCCAGCAGTGAGGACGGCACCGGGGAGCTGTTTTTT. Protein sequence: CASSEDGTGELFF.

This chain joins TRBV5-7 and TRBJ1-5; 7 nucleotides match TRBD1. TRBV5-7 is classed as an ORF, of uncertain function. This CDR3 spans 16 amino acids. Trimming cost V 5 bases and J 3 bases; bases outside gene matches: 11. The CDR3 here is CASSREKQGYNQPQHF. The CDR3 DNA reads as TGTGCCAGCAGTCGTGAGAAACAGGGGTACAATCAGCCCCAGCATTTT.

V and J are TRBV28 and TRBJ2-5; TRBD1 matches 11 bases. The V gene end was trimmed by 2 bases and the J gene end by 5 bases; junction bases not matched to a gene: 4. This CDR3 is built from 15 residues. The germline V gene has CDR1 MDHEN and CDR2 SYDVKM. The CDR3 loop is CASSLGQGAGETQYF. Written as DNA, the CDR3 is TGTGCCAGCAGTTTAGGACAGGGGGCCGGGGAGACCCAGTACTTC.

The CDR3 region is CASSELLNTEAFF. The CDR3 DNA reads TGTGCCAGCAGTGAACTACTGAACACTGAAGCTTTCTTT. The chain uses TRBV2 and TRBJ1-1; D not resolved. The CDR3 consists of 13 residues. From germline, CDR1 is SNHLY and CDR2 FYNNEI. V lost 2 bases, J lost 0 bases, and 4 bases lay in between.

The rearrangement uses TRBV5-4 and TRBJ2-7; TRBD2 aligns across 11 bases. The germline V gene encodes CDR1 SGHNT and CDR2 YYREEE (reference sequence). J was trimmed by 0 bases and V by 3 bases; bases with no gene match: 8. The CDR3 covers 17 residues. The CDR3 loop reads CASSSTSGRSLSYEQYF. CDR3 DNA: TGTGCCAGCAGCTCCACTAGCGGGAGAAGCCTCTCCTACGAGCAGTACTTC.

The V gene is TRBV24-1, the J gene TRBJ2-1; TRBD2 aligns across 7 bases. CDR3 size: 14 residues. V was pared by 3 bases and J by 8 bases, with 6 bases of the junction left unmatched. The germline gives CDR1 KGHDR, CDR2 SFDVKD. CDR3: CATSDPLTSDEQFF. The DNA of the CDR3 is TGTGCCACCAGTGATCCGCTCACTAGCGATGAGCAGTTCTTC.